These 17 T cell receptor beta chains share one sample of origin, sequenced in a study of T-cell memory formation after mild COVID-19. One entry per CDR3 protein, called by TCRdb with MiXCR from the 5' RACE reads. The profile shows hundreds of thousands of distinct CDR3 sequences, approximately 15% of them singletons. The sequenced sample consisted of PBMCs or a T cell subset sorted from them (not recorded which). The receptors here all came from a man aged 18 to 35 who had mild COVID-19 (a few samples of this study predate the infection). Cell type and time point are not known.

This clonotype has just a few counts. The rearrangement links TRBV10-3 to TRBJ2-2; D might be TRBD1 (6 bases). V shed 6 bases and J shed 4 bases, with 9 bases lying between them. The length of the CDR3 is 13 residues. Germline CDR1 reads ENHRY; CDR2 reads SYGVKD. This CDR3 reads CAIRQGGTGELFF. The CDR3 DNA is TGTGCCATCAGACAGGGTGGCACCGGGGAGCTGTTTTTT.

This clonotype was counted between two and nine times. This chain uses TRBV5-4 with TRBJ1-6, with a possible D match to TRBD1 (5 bases). From germline, CDR1 is SGHNT and CDR2 YYREEE (reference sequence). The CDR3 loop spans 13 amino acids. V lost 4 bases, J lost 8 bases, and 10 bases lay in between. The CDR3 region is CASSGGWDSPLHF. For the CDR3, the DNA is TGTGCCAGCAGCGGGGGGTGGGATTCACCCCTCCACTTT.

There are many counts of this clonotype. The chain employs TRBV7-2 and TRBJ2-4; 8 bases align to TRBD2. After removal of 5 bases from V and 0 bases from J, the junction contained 15 bases not matched to a gene. The CDR3 consists of 19 residues. Germline CDR1 is SGHTA and CDR2 is FQGNSA. CDR3 region: CASSPLGGGPDRAKNIQYF. CDR3 DNA: TGTGCCAGCAGCCCGCTTGGCGGGGGGCCCGACAGAGCCAAAAACATTCAGTACTTC.

This clonotype occurred a few times. The V call is TRBV7-2, the J call TRBJ2-1, with D tentatively TRBD1 (6 bases). Germline V gene sequence: CDR1 SGHTA, CDR2 FQGNSA. Trimming removed 5 bases from V and 3 bases from J, with 20 bases in between. This CDR3 has 17 amino acids. The CDR3 DNA sequence: TGTGCCAGCAGCCCCGCCGAGGACCAGGGGTTCTACAATGAGCAGTTCTTC. Translation gives CASSPAEDQGFYNEQFF. Based on the CDR3 plus reference TRBV7-2 and TRBJ2-1, the full variable domain is GAGVSQSPSNKVTEKGKDVELRCDPISGHTALYWYRQSLGQGLEFLIYFQGNSAPDKSGLPSDRFSAERTGGSVSTLTIQRTQQEDSAVYLCASSPAEDQGFYNEQFFGPGTRLTVL.

This clonotype was seen only a few times. The chain employs TRBV11-2 and TRBJ2-3; D might be TRBD1 or TRBD2, each matching 5 bases. There are 16 residues in the CDR3. Trimming cost V 0 bases and J 6 bases, with 16 bases left between them. Per germline, CDR1 SGHAT and CDR2 FQNNGV. The CDR3 loop is CASSLDWDPGSDTQYF. In DNA form, the CDR3 reads TGTGCCAGCAGCTTAGATTGGGACCCCGGGTCGGATACGCAGTATTTT.

The chain links TRBV4-3 to TRBJ1-2; perhaps TRBD1 as D (5 bases). The length of the CDR3 is 16 residues. V lost 3 bases and J 2 bases, leaving 16 bases between the germline ends. Germline V gene sequence: CDR1 LGHNA, CDR2 YSLEER. CDR3: CASSQGRQTANYGYTF. In nucleotides, the CDR3 is TGCGCCAGCAGCCAGGGGCGACAGACGGCGAACTATGGCTACACCTTC.

The sample holds a few counts of this clonotype. The chain uses TRBV19 and TRBJ2-3; D perhaps matches TRBD2 (6 bases). Between the trimmed V and J ends, which lost 4 bases and 2 bases, there was a span of 7 bases. CDR1 LNHDA and CDR2 SQIVND come from the germline V gene (reference sequence). There are 13 residues in the CDR3. This chain's CDR3 is CASSSGNTDTQYF. The DNA for the CDR3 is TGTGCCAGTAGTAGCGGGAACACAGATACGCAGTATTTT.

This rearrangement joins TRBV4-3 to TRBJ1-1, with TRBD1 as a possible D gene (5 bases). With 0 bases removed from V and 4 bases from J, the gap between germline ends came to 15 bases. The CDR3 sequence is 16 residues long. CDR1 LGHNA and CDR2 YSLEER come from the germline V gene. The CDR3 DNA reads as TGCGCCAGCAGCCAAGATTCGCGGCAGGGTGCCACTGAAGCTTTCTTT. Translation: CASSQDSRQGATEAFF.

This clonotype was observed at least ten times. The chain joins TRBV20-1 to TRBJ2-4, with D possibly matching TRBD1 (6 bases). The CDR3 loop spans 17 amino acids. Trimming left V 2 bases short and J 5 bases short, with 22 bases between. The germline gives CDR1 DFQATT, CDR2 SNEGSKA (reference sequence). CDR3 region: CSARSSPGGALQNIQYF. The CDR3 DNA follows: TGCAGTGCTAGATCCTCACCTGGGGGCGCGTTACAAAACATTCAGTACTTC.

The V call is TRBV5-1, the J call TRBJ2-3; no firm D call. CDR1 is SGHRS, CDR2 YFSETQ, per germline. This CDR3 contains 14 residues. V shed 4 bases and J shed 3 bases, with 12 bases lying between them. The CDR3 spells CASSVLMGTDTQYF. The CDR3 nucleotides read TGCGCCAGCAGCGTACTCATGGGAACAGATACGCAGTATTTT.

CDR3 nucleotide sequence: TGCAGTGCAGGACAGCAGAACACTGAAGCTTTCTTT. This codes for CSAGQQNTEAFF. The chain has TRBV20-1 and TRBJ1-1; D possibly corresponds to TRBD1 (6 bases). Germline V CDR1 and CDR2: DFQATT, SNEGSKA (reference sequence). Trimming removed 6 bases at V and 1 base at J, with 9 bases between. CDR3 length: 12 amino acids.

CDR3 sequence reads: CASSRSSTAPGYGYTF. The CDR3, as DNA: TGTGCCAGCAGTAGATCGTCGACAGCCCCTGGCTATGGCTACACCTTC. V and J are TRBV12-3 or TRBV12-4 and TRBJ1-2, with a weak D call TRBD1 (5 bases). Trimming took 5 bases from V and 4 from J, leaving 20 bases between them. This CDR3 spans 16 amino acids.

CDR3 protein: CASSLYRGIVNTEAFF. CDR3 nucleotide sequence: TGTGCCAGCAGCTTGTACAGGGGGATAGTGAACACTGAAGCTTTCTTT. The chain couples TRBV7-9 to TRBJ1-1, with 8 nucleotides matching TRBD1. Germline V lookup: CDR1 SEHNR, CDR2 FQNEAQ (reference sequence). This CDR3 spans 16 amino acids. V lost 3 bases, J lost 0 bases, and 6 bases stayed unmatched.

The chain employs TRBV12-3 or TRBV12-4 and TRBJ1-2; 10 nucleotides line up with TRBD1. J gave up 8 bases and V 5 bases, and 8 bases lay outside the gene matches. The CDR3 is 14 residues long. Here the CDR3 reads CASSRRGTGEGYTF. CDR3 DNA sequence: TGTGCCAGCAGTCGGAGAGGGACAGGGGAGGGCTACACCTTC.

CDR3 amino acids: CSVEDLSSGGEETQYF. For the CDR3, the DNA is TGCAGCGTTGAAGATCTGTCTAGCGGGGGAGAAGAGACCCAGTACTTC. The chain uses TRBV29-1 and TRBJ2-5, with TRBD2 matching 10 bases. The CDR3 length is 16 residues. V lost 0 bases to trimming and J lost 3 bases; unmatched junction nucleotides: 7. From germline, CDR1 is SQVTM and CDR2 ANQGSEA. The variable domain in full, with the rest retrieved from reference TRBV29-1 and TRBJ2-5, is SAVISQKPSRDICQRGTSLTIQCQVDSQVTMMFWYRQQPGQSLTLIATANQGSEATYESGFVIDKFPISRPNLTFSTLTVSNMSPEDSSIYLCSVEDLSSGGEETQYFGPGTRLLVL.

This clonotype was detected only a few times. The chain is built from TRBV5-6 and TRBJ1-1, with 9 bases fitting TRBD1. V trimming: 6 bases; J trimming: 4 bases; junction bases outside the gene matches: 4. The CDR3 is 13 amino acids. The V gene's germline CDR1 is SGHDT and CDR2 YYEEEE. CDR3: CASNKQGATEAFF. In DNA, the CDR3 is TGTGCCAGCAACAAACAGGGGGCCACTGAAGCTTTCTTT.

This rearrangement joins TRBV24-1 to TRBJ2-5; 12 bases match TRBD1. CDR1 and CDR2 from the germline V gene are KGHDR and SFDVKD. The CDR3 has 15 residues. J gave up 3 bases and V 4 bases, and 2 bases lay outside the gene matches. CDR3 in DNA: TGTGCCACCAGTGAGGGGACAGGGGGCGAAGAGACCCAGTACTTC. This encodes CATSEGTGGEETQYF.